Here is one T cell receptor beta chain with its context. Per the original methods: Using reference gene primer amplification, nucleated cell counts were estimated. Using immunoSEQ multiplex PCR, the repertoire was profiled, and TCRdb retains in-frame clones only, with some absent. V and J calls and clone size are those listed in that table; D and trimming were worked out from the DNA. In the table there are 100,000 to 150,000 clones, roughly four fifths of which are singletons. Trimming stripped 2 bases from V and 4 bases from J, with 6 bases between. Germline CDR1 is MNHEY and CDR2 is SVGAGI. CDR3 length: 13 amino acids. This specimen comes from a study of blood T cell repertoires in COVID-19. Study at large: The origin of the acute and convalescent COVID-19 samples was the United States, Italy and Spain. From T cells, B-cell-depleted T cells, or PBMCs came the material, which was cDNA or gDNA.

Seattle patients were enrolled during active infection and followed longitudinally. This chain joins TRBV6-5 and TRBJ1-3; D gene uncertain. The source material was peripheral blood. The sequence came from a man aged 30 to 45 with COVID-19, enrolled during active disease. CDR3 DNA: TGTGCCAGCAGTTACCAGAGGGGAAACACCATATATTTT. This gives the protein CASSYQRGNTIYF.